A single sample is the source of the 14 T cell receptor beta chains below, sequenced in a study of T cells in Graves' hyperthyroidism and ophthalmopathy. TCR beta CDR3 region amplification was performed from RNA transcripts. A first-round RT-PCR of the TCR CDR3 used the HTBI primer set. TCRdb re-analysed the multiplex PCR reads in MiXCR, keeping a single row per CDR3 protein. The sample consists of about 520,000 distinct CDR3 sequences, approximately 25% of them appearing once. The specimen sequenced was blood. These receptors originate from a woman aged 25 to 39 with Graves' ophthalmopathy.

This clonotype was found many times. The chain is built from TRBV19 and TRBJ2-5; TRBD1 might be the D (5 bases). The germline gives CDR1 LNHDA, CDR2 SQIVND (reference sequence). The CDR3 covers 14 residues. Trimming took off 3 bases at V and 5 bases at J, with 13 bases between the two ends. CDR3 DNA: TGTGCCAGTAGTATCTACCCAGGGATGGAGACCCAGTACTTC. Translating it yields CASSIYPGMETQYF.

This chain links TRBV25-1 with TRBJ2-3; D not certain. The CDR3 totals 14 residues. Germline lookup yields CDR1 MGHDK and CDR2 SYGVNS. V dropped 2 bases and J dropped 2 bases, with 8 bases sitting between them. The CDR3: CASSEGYLTDTQYF. In DNA, the CDR3 is TGTGCCAGCAGTGAAGGGTACCTCACAGATACGCAGTATTTT.

The V gene is TRBV29-1, the J gene TRBJ2-7; 7 nucleotides align to TRBD1. Germline V gene lookup returns CDR1 SQVTM and CDR2 ANQGSEA. CDR3 length: 14 residues. The V and J ends lost 6 bases and 2 bases, in that order; junction bases with no gene match: 10. The CDR3 DNA is TGCAGCGTGCCCATGACAGGGTCGACCTACGAGCAGTACTTC. It yields the protein CSVPMTGSTYEQYF.

There are many counts of this clonotype. This chain connects TRBV2 to TRBJ2-7; 8 positions agree with TRBD1. V was pared by 3 bases and J by 5 bases, with 9 bases of the junction left unmatched. CDR1 and CDR2 from the germline V gene are SNHLY and FYNNEI. The CDR3 covers 15 residues. In DNA form, the CDR3 reads TGTGCCAGCAGTGAGGACAGGGTGGTCTTCCACGAGCAGTACTTC. This sequence encodes CASSEDRVVFHEQYF.

This clonotype appeared many times. This chain links TRBV19 with TRBJ1-1; D gene unclear. The CDR3 contains 12 residues. Germline CDR1 LNHDA, CDR2 SQIVND (reference sequence). Trimming left V 7 bases short and J 1 base short, with 7 bases between. CDR3 sequence reads: CASTWGNTEAFF. The DNA of the CDR3 is TGTGCCAGTACTTGGGGGAACACTGAAGCTTTCTTT.

The rearrangement uses TRBV27 and TRBJ2-7, with a tentative D call TRBD1 (6 bases). Germline assignment: CDR1 MNHEY and CDR2 SMNVEV (reference sequence). The CDR3 runs to 13 residues. With 3 bases removed from V and 3 bases from J, the gap between germline ends came to 9 bases. The CDR3: CASSFQGNYEQYF. As DNA, the CDR3 is TGTGCCAGCAGTTTCCAGGGGAACTACGAGCAGTACTTC.

The V gene is TRBV18, the J gene TRBJ1-5; no clear D gene. Germline CDR1 and CDR2: KGHSH and LQKENI. The CDR3 runs to 14 residues. The V end lost 2 bases, the J end lost 0 bases, and 5 bases lay between the germline ends. CDR3 protein: CASSPFNSNQPQHF. The DNA for the CDR3 is TGTGCCAGCTCACCATTTAATAGCAATCAGCCCCAGCATTTT.

The V and J genes are TRBV12-3 or TRBV12-4 and TRBJ2-2; TRBD2 might be the D (6 bases). This CDR3 region has 16 residues. V gave up 5 bases and J gave up 7 bases, with 20 bases separating them. As DNA, the CDR3 is TGTGCCAGCAGTCCCGGATTAGCGGAGGGAGGCGGGGAGCTGTTTTTT. Protein product: CASSPGLAEGGGELFF.

This clonotype appeared once. The chain links TRBV12-3 or TRBV12-4 to TRBJ1-1; 12 nucleotides agree with TRBD1. The CDR3 contains 17 residues. With 4 bases clipped from V and 1 base from J, the junction kept 7 bases outside the gene matches. CDR3 region: CASSYAGQGARNTEAFF. CDR3 DNA: TGTGCCAGCAGTTACGCGGGACAGGGGGCGAGGAACACTGAAGCTTTCTTT.

This clonotype was seen many times. The chain links TRBV20-1 to TRBJ1-1; D gene uncertain. CDR1 DFQATT and CDR2 SNEGSKA come from the germline V gene (reference sequence). The V gene lost 6 bases and the J gene lost 3 bases, with 17 bases spanning the gap. The CDR3 runs 14 residues. The CDR3 sequence: CSAPKEGVDTEAFF. DNA for the CDR3: TGCAGTGCCCCGAAGGAGGGTGTGGACACTGAAGCTTTCTTT.

This clonotype appeared many times. V usage is TRBV12-3 or TRBV12-4 and J usage is TRBJ1-2; D perhaps matches TRBD1 (5 bases). Trimming pared 6 bases from V and 0 bases from J, leaving 11 bases between. This CDR3 spans 14 amino acids. CDR3 residues: CASSQGLPNYGYTF. Written as DNA, the CDR3 is TGTGCCAGCAGCCAGGGCCTACCTAACTATGGCTACACCTTC.

In its sample, this clonotype was seen many times. The gene calls are TRBV12-3 or TRBV12-4 and TRBJ1-5, with 7 positions matching TRBD1. The ends lost 0 bases at V and 5 bases at J; junction bases unmatched: 4. The CDR3 length is 15 residues. CDR3 in amino acids: CASSLAPGTDQPQHF. Here the CDR3 DNA reads TGTGCCAGCAGTTTAGCTCCCGGGACAGATCAGCCCCAGCATTTT.

This clonotype was recorded many times. V gene TRBV30 combines with J gene TRBJ1-3; D not certain. Trimming left V 0 bases short and J 3 bases short, with 6 bases between. The CDR3 contains 13 residues. From germline, CDR1 is GTSNPN and CDR2 SVGIG (reference sequence). As DNA, the CDR3 is TGTGCCTGGAGTGTGGGCAATGGAAACACCATATATTTT. Its translation: CAWSVGNGNTIYF. Complete variable domain (other parts from reference TRBV30 and TRBJ1-3): SQTIHQWPATLVQPVGSPLSLECTVEGTSNPNLYWYRQAAGRGLQLLFYSVGIGQISSEVPQNLSASRPQDRQFILSSKKLLLSDSGFYLCAWSVGNGNTIYFGEGSWLTVV.

This clonotype has a single count. The V call is TRBV5-1, the J call TRBJ2-7; the match to TRBD1 covers 7 bases. The CDR3 is 13 amino acids. Germline values: CDR1 SGHRS, CDR2 YFSETQ. Trimming at V came to 4 bases and at J to 6 bases, leaving 7 bases not matched to a gene. This chain's CDR3 is CASSTGELGEQYF. CDR3 bases: TGCGCCAGCAGCACAGGGGAGCTCGGCGAGCAGTACTTC.